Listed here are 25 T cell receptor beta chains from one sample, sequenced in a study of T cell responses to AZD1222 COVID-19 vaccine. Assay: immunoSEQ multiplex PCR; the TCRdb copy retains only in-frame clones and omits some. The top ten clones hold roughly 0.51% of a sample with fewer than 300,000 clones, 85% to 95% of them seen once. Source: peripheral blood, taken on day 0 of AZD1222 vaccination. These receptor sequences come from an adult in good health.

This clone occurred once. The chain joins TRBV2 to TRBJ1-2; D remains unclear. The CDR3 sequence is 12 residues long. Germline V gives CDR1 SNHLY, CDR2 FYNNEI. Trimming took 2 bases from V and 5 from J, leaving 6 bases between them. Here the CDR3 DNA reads TGTGCCAGCAGTGAAAGCGGGTATGGCTACACCTTC. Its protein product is CASSESGYGYTF.

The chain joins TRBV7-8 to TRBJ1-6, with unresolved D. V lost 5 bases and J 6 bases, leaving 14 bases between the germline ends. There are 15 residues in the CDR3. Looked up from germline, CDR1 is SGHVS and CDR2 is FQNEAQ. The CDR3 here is CASSVGGTANSPLHF. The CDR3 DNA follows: TGTGCCAGCAGCGTCGGTGGCACAGCTAATTCACCCCTCCACTTT.

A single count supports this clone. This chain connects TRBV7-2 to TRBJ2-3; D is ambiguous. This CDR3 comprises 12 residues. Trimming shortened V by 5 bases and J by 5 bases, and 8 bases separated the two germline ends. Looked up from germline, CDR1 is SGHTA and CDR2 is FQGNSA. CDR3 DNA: TGTGCCAGCAGCCCTCGAGTAGATACGCAGTATTTT. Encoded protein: CASSPRVDTQYF.

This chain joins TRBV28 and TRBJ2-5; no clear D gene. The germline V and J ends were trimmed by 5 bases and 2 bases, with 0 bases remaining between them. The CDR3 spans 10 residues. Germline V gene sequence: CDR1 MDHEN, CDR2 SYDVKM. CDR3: CASSQETQYF. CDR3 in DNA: TGTGCCAGCAGTCAAGAGACCCAGTACTTC.

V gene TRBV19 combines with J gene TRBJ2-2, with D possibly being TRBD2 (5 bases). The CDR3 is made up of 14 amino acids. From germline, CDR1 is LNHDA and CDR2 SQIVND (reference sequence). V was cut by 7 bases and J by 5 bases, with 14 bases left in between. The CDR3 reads CASTGVGVTGELFF. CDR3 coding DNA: TGTGCCAGTACCGGGGTTGGGGTTACCGGGGAGCTGTTTTTT.

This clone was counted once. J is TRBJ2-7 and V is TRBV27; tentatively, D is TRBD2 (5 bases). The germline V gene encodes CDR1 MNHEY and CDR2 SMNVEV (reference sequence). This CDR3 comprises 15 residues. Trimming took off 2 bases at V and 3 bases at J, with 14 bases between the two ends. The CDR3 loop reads CASSLGASPFYEQYF. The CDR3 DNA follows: TGTGCCAGCAGTTTAGGCGCTAGCCCTTTCTACGAGCAGTACTTC.

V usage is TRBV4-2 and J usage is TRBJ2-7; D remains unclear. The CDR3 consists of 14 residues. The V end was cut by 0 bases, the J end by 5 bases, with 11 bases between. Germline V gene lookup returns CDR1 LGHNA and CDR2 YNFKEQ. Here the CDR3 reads CASSQDVNRDEQYF. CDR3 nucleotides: TGTGCCAGCAGCCAAGATGTCAATCGGGACGAGCAGTACTTC.

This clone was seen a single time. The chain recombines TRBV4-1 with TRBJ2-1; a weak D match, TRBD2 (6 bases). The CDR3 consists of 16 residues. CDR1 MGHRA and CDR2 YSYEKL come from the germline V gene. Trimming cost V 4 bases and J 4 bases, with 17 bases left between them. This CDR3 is CASSLPGQRVYNEQFF. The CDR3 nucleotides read TGCGCCAGCAGCCTCCCTGGCCAGCGGGTTTACAATGAGCAGTTCTTC.

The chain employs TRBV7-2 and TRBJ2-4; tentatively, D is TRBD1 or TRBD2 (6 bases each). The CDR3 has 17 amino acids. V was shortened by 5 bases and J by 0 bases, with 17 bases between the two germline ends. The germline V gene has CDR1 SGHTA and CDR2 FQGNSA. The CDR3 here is CASSPWGAGRAKNIQYF. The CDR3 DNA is TGTGCCAGCAGCCCCTGGGGGGCAGGCCGAGCCAAAAACATTCAGTACTTC.

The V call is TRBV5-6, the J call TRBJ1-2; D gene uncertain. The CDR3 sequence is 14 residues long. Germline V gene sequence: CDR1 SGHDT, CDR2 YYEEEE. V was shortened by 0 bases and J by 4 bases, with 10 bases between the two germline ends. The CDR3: CASSLVGNTYGYTF. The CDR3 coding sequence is TGTGCCAGCAGCTTGGTAGGCAATACCTATGGCTACACCTTC.

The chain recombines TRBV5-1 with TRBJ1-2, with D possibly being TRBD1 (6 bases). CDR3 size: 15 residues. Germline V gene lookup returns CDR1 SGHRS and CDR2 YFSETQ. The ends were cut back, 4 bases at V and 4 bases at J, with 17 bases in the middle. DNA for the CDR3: TGCGCCAGCAGCACGGGGGCGGGTTCCCCCTATGGCTACACCTTC. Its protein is CASSTGAGSPYGYTF.

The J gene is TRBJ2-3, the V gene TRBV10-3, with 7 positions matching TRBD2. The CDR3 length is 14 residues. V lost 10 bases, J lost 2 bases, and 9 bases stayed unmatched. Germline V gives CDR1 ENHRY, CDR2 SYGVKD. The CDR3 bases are TGTGCCACTGCGGGGGTTCCAAACACAGATACGCAGTATTTT. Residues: CATAGVPNTDTQYF.

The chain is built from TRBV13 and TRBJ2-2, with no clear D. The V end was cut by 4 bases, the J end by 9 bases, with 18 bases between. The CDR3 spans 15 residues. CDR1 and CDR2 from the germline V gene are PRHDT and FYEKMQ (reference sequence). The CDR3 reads CASSSPRQLGRELFF. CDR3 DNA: TGTGCCAGCAGCTCCCCGAGGCAACTTGGGAGGGAGCTGTTTTTT.

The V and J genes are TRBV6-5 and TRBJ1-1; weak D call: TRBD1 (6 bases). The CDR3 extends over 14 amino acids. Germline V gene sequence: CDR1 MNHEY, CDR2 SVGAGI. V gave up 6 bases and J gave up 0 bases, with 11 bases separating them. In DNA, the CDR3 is TGTGCCAGCAGGGCCGGGACAATGAACACTGAAGCTTTCTTT. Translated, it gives CASRAGTMNTEAFF.

CDR3 in amino acids: CASSSGGGAYEQYF. CDR3 in DNA: TGTGCCAGCAGTTCTGGCGGGGGGGCCTACGAGCAGTACTTC. The chain uses TRBV6-2 or TRBV6-3 and TRBJ2-7, with 9 bases identical to TRBD2. Trimming removed 4 bases from V and 2 bases from J; junction bases left unmatched: 3. There are 14 residues in the CDR3. Germline V gene data show CDR1 as MNHEY and CDR2 as SVGEGT.

The CDR3 bases are TGTGCCAGCAGCGTAGCCGGACAGCACTACAATGAGCAGTTCTTC. Protein: CASSVAGQHYNEQFF. The chain carries TRBV9 and TRBJ2-1, with D maybe TRBD1 (6 bases). Trimming removed 0 bases at V and 3 bases at J, with 10 bases between. Germline CDR1 is SGDLS and CDR2 is YYNGEE. This CDR3 region has 15 residues.

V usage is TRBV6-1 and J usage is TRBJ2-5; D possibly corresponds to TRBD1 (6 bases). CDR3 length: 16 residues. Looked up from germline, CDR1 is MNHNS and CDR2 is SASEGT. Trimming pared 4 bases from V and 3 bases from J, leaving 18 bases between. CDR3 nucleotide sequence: TGTGCCAGCAGTGGAGGGTGGCAGCCAGGGGAAGAGACCCAGTACTTC. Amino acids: CASSGGWQPGEETQYF.

For the CDR3, the DNA is TGTGCCAGCACGGGTGGGAGGGCGGATCAGCCCCAGCATTTT. This codes for CASTGGRADQPQHF. The chain employs TRBV2 and TRBJ1-5, with D hard to call. This CDR3 contains 14 residues. Germline CDR1 and CDR2: SNHLY and FYNNEI. The germline V and J ends were trimmed by 7 bases and 5 bases, with 15 bases remaining between them.

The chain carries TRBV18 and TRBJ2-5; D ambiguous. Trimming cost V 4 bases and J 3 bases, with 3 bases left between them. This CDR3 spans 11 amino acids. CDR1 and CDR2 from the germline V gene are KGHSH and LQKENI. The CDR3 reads CASSREETQYF. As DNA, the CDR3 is TGTGCCAGCTCACGGGAAGAGACCCAGTACTTC.

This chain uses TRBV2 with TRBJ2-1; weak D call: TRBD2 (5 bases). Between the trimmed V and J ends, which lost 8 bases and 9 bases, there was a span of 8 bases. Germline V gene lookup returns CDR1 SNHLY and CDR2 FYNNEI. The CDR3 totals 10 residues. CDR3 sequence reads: CASSRVEQFF. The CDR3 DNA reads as TGTGCCAGCTCGCGGGTTGAGCAGTTCTTC.

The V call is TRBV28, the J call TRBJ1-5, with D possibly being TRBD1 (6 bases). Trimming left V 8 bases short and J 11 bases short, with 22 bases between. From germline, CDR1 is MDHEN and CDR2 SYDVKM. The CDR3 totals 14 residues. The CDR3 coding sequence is TGTGCCAGCGGCTCAGGACAGCCCGGGTCGACCCAGCATTTT. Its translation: CASGSGQPGSTQHF.

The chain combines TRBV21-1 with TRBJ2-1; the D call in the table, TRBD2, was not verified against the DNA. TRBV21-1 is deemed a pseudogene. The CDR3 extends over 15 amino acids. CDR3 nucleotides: TGTGCCAGGCCGCAAAGGGGGGGATCCTACAATGAGCAGTTCTTC. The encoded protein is CARPQRGGSYNEQFF.

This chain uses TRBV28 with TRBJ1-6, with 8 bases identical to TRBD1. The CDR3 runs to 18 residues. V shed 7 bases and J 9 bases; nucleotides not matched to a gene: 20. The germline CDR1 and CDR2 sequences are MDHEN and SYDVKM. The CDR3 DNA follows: TGTGCCAGCACACCCCTCAGGTGGACCGGACAGGGAGGTTCACCCCTCCACTTT. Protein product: CASTPLRWTGQGGSPLHF.

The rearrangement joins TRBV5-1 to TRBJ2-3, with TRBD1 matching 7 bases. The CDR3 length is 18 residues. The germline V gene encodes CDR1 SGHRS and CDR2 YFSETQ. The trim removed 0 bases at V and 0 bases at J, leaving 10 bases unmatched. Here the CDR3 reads CASSLGQGGPTSTDTQYF. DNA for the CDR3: TGCGCCAGCAGCTTGGGACAGGGTGGGCCTACTAGCACAGATACGCAGTATTTT.

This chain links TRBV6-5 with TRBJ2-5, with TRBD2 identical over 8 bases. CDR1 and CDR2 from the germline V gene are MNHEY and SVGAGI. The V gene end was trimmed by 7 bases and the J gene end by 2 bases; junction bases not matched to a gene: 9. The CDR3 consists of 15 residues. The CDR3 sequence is CASTSPRGGQETQYF. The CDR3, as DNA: TGTGCCAGCACCTCTCCTCGGGGGGGACAAGAGACCCAGTACTTC.